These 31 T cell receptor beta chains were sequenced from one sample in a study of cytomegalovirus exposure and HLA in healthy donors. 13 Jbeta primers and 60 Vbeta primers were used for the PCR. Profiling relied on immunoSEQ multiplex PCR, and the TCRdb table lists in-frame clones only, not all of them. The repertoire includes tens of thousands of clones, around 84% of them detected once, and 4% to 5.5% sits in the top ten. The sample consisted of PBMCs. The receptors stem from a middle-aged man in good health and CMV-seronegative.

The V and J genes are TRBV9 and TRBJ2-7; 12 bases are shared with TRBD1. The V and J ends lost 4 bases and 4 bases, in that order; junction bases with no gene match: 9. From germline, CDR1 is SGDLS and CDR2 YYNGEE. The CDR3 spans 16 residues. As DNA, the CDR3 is TGTGCCAGCAGCATCGAACCGGGACAGGGGGCATACGAGCAGTACTTC. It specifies CASSIEPGQGAYEQYF.

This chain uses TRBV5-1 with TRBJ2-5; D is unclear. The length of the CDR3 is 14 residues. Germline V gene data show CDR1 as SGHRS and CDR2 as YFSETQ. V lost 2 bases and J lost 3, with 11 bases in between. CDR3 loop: CASSLSQVEETQYF. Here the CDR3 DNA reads TGCGCCAGCAGCTTATCTCAGGTGGAAGAGACCCAGTACTTC.

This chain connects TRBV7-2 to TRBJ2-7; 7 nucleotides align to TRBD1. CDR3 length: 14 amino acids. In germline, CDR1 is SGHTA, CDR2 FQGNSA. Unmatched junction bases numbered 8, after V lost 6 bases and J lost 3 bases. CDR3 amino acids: CASRQPGQIYEQYF. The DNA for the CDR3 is TGTGCCAGCAGGCAGCCGGGACAGATCTACGAGCAGTACTTC.

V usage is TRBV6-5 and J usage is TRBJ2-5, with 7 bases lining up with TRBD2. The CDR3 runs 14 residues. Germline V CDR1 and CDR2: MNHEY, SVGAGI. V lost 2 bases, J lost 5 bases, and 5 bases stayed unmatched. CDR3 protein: CASSYAGGSETQYF. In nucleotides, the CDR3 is TGTGCCAGCAGTTACGCCGGGGGGTCGGAGACCCAGTACTTC.

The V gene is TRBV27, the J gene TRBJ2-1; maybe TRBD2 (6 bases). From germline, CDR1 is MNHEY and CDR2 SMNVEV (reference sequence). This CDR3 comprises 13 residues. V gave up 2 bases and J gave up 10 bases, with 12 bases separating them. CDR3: CASSLSGLWEQFF. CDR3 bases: TGTGCCAGCAGTTTAAGCGGGCTCTGGGAGCAGTTCTTC.

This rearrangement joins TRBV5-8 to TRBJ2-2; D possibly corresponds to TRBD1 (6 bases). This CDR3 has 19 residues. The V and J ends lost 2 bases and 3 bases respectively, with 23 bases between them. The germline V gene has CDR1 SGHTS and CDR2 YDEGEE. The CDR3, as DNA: TGTGCCAGCAGCTTCCGGGGACACCGGACACTTCCCGACACCGGGGAGCTGTTTTTT. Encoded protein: CASSFRGHRTLPDTGELFF.

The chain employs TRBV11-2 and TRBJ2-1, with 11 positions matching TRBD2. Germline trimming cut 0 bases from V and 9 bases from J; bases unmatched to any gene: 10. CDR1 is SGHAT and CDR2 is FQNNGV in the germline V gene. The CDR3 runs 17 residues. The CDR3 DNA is TGTGCCAGCAGCTTAGATCGGTCTAGCGGGAGGTGGAGTGAGCAGTTCTTC. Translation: CASSLDRSSGRWSEQFF.

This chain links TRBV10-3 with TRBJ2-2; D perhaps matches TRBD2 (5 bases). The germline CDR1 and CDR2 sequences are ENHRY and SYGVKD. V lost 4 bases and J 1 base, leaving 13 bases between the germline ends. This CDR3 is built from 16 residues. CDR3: CAISAVAAENTGELFF. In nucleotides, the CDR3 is TGTGCCATCAGTGCAGTCGCAGCGGAGAACACCGGGGAGCTGTTTTTT.

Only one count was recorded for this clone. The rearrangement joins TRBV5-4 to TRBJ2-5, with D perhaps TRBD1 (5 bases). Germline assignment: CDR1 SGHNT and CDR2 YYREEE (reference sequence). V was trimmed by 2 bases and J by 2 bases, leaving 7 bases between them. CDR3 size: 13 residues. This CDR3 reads CASSLQVQETQYF. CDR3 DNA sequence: TGTGCCAGCAGCTTACAGGTACAAGAGACCCAGTACTTC.

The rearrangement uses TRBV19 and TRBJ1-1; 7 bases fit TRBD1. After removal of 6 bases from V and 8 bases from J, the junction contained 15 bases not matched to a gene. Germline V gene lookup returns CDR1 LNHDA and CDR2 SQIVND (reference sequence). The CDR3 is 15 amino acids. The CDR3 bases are TGTGCCAGTAGGCCGGCACAGGGGTCCAAAATCGAAGCTTTCTTT. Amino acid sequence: CASRPAQGSKIEAFF.

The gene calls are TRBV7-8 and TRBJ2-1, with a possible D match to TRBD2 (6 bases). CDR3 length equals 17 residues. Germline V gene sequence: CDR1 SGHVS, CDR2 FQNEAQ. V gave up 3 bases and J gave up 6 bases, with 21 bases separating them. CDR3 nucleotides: TGTGCCAGCAGCTTGGGGCCCTTATCTGGCGGGGCCAATGAGCAGTTCTTC. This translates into CASSLGPLSGGANEQFF.

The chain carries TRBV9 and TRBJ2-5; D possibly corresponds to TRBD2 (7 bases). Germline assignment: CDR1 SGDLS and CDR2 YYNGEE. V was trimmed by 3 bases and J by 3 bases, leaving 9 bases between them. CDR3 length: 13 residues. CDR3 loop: CASSEGGKETQYF. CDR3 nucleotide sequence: TGTGCCAGCAGCGAGGGGGGGAAAGAGACCCAGTACTTC.

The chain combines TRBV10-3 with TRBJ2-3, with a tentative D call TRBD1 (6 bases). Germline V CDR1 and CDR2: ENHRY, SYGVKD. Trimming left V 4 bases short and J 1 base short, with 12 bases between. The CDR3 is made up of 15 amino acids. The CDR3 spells CAISVPRGGTDTQYF. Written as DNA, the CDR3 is TGTGCCATCAGTGTCCCCAGGGGTGGCACAGATACGCAGTATTTT.

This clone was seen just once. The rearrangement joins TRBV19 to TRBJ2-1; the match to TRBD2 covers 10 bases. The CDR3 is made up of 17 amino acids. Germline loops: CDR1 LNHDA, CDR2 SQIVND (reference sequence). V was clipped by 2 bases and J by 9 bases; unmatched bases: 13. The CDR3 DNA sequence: TGTGCCAGTAGTATATCCCCCGGGACTAGCGCAAACACTGAGCAGTTCTTC. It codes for CASSISPGTSANTEQFF.

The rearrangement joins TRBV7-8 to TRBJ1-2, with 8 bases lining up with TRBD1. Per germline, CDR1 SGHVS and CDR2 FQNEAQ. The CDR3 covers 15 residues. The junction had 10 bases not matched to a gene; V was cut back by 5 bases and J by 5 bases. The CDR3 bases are TGTGCCAGCAGCGCCCGGACAGGGCGAGGTTATGGCTACACCTTC. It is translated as CASSARTGRGYGYTF.

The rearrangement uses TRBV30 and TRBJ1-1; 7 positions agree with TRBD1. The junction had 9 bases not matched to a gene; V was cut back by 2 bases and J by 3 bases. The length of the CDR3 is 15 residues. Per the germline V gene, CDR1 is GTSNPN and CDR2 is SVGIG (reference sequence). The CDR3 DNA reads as TGTGCCTGGAGTCCGGGACAGTGGTCGGACACTGAAGCTTTCTTT. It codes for CAWSPGQWSDTEAFF.

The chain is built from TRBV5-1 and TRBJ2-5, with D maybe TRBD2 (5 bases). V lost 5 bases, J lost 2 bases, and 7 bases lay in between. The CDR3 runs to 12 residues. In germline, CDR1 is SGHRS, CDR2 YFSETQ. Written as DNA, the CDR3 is TGCGCCAGCAGGACGGGGCAAGAGACCCAGTACTTC. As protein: CASRTGQETQYF.

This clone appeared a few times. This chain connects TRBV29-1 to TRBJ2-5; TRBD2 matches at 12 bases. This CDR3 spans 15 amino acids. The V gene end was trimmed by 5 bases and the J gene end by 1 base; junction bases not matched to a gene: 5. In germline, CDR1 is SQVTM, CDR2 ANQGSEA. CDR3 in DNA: TGCAGCGTTCTTAGACTAGCGGGAGCCCAAGAGACCCAGTACTTC. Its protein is CSVLRLAGAQETQYF.

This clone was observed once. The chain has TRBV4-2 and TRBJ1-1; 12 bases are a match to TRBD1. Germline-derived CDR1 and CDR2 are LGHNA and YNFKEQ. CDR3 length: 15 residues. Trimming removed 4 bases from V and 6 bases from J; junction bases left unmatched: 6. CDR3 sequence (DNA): TGTGCCAGCAGCCCAGTAGGGACAGGGGGCGCTGAAGCTTTCTTT. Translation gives CASSPVGTGGAEAFF.

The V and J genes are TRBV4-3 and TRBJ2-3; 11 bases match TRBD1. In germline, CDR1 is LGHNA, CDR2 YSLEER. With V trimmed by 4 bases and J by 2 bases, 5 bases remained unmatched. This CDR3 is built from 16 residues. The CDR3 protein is CASSPGQGAFTDTQYF. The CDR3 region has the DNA TGCGCCAGCAGCCCAGGACAGGGGGCCTTCACAGATACGCAGTATTTT.

The chain's CDR3 is CASSYSGSGETQYF. DNA of the CDR3: TGTGCCAGCAGTTACTCCGGGAGTGGAGAGACCCAGTACTTC. The chain has TRBV6-6 and TRBJ2-5; maybe TRBD2 (6 bases). Germline CDR1 and CDR2: MNHNY and SVGAGI (reference sequence). V shed 0 bases and J shed 4 bases, with 9 bases lying between them. This CDR3 is 14 amino acids long.

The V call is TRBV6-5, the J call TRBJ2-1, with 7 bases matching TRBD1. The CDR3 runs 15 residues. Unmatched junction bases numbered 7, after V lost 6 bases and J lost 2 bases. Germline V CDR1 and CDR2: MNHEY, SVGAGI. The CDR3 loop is CASSRTGGPYNEQFF. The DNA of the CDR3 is TGTGCCAGCAGCCGGACAGGTGGGCCCTACAATGAGCAGTTCTTC.

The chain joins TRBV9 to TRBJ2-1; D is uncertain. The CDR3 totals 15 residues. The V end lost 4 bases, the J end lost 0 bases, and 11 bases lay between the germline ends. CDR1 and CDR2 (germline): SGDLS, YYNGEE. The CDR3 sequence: CASSPRPSSYNEQFF. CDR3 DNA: TGTGCCAGCAGCCCCCGCCCCAGCTCCTACAATGAGCAGTTCTTC.

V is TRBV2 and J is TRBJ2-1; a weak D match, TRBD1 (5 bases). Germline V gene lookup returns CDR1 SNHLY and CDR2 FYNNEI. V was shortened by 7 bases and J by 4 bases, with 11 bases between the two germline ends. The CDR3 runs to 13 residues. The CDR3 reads CASKGWGYNEQFF. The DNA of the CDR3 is TGTGCCAGCAAGGGGTGGGGATACAATGAGCAGTTCTTC.

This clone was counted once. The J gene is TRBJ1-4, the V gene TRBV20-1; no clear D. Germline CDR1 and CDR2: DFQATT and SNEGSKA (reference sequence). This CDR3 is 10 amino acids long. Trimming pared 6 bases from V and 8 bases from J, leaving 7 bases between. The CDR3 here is CSALEEKLFF. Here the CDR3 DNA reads TGCAGTGCCCTAGAAGAAAAACTGTTTTTT.

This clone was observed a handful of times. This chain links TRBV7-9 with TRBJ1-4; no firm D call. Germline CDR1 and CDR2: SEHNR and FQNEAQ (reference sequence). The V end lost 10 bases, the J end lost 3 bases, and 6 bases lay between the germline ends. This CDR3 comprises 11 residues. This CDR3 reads CATRANEKLFF. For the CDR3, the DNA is TGTGCCACCCGCGCTAATGAAAAACTGTTTTTT. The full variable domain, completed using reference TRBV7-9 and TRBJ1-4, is DTGVSQNPRHKITKRGQNVTFRCDPISEHNRLYWYRQTLGQGPEFLTYFQNEAQLEKSRLLSDRFSAERPKGSFSTLEIQRTEQGDSAMYLCATRANEKLFFGSGTQLSVL.

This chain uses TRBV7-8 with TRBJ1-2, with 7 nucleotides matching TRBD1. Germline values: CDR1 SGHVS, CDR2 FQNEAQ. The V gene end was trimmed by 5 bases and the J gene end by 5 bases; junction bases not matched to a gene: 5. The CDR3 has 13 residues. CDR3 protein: CASSDRVGYGYTF. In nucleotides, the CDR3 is TGTGCCAGCAGCGACAGGGTAGGGTATGGCTACACCTTC.

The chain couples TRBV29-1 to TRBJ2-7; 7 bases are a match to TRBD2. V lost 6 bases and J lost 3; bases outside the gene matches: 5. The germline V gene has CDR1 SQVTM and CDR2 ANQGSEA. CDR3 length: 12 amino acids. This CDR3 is CSVKREDYEQYF. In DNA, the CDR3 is TGCAGCGTCAAGCGGGAAGACTACGAGCAGTACTTC.

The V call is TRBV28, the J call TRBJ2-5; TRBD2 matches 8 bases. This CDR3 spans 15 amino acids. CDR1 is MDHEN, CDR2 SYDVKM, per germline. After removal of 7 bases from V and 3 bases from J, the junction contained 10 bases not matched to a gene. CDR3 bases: TGTGCCAGCACCTCTCCCGGGAGGGAGGAAGAGACCCAGTACTTC. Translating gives CASTSPGREEETQYF.

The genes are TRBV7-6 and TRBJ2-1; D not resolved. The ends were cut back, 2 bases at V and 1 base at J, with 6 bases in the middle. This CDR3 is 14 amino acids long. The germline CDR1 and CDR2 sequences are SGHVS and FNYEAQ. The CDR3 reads CASSLTESYNEQFF. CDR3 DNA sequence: TGTGCCAGCAGCTTAACGGAGTCCTACAATGAGCAGTTCTTC. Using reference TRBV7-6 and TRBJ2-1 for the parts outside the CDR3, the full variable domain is GAGVSQSPRYKVTKRGQDVALRCDPISGHVSLYWYRQALGQGPEFLTYFNYEAQQDKSGLPNDRFSAERPEGSISTLTIQRTEQRDSAMYRCASSLTESYNEQFFGPGTRLTVL.

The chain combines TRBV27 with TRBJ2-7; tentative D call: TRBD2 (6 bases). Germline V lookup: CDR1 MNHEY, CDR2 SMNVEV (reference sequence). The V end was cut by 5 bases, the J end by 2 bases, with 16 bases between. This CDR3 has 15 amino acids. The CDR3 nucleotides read TGTGCCAGCAGTCCGGCAGCGGGTTCTACCTACGAGCAGTACTTC. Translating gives CASSPAAGSTYEQYF.